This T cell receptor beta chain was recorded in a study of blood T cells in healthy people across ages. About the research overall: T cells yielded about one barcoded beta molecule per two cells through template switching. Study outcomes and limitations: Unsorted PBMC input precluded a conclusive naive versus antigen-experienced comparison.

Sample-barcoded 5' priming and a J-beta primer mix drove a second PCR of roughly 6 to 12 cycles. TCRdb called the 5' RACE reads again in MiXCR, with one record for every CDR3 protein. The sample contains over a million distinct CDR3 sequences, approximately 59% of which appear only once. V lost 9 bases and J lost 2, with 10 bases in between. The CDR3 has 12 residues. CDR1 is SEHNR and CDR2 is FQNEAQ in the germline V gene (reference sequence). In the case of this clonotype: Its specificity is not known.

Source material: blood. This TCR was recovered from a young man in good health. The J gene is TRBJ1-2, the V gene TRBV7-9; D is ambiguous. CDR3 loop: CASTRPNYGYTF. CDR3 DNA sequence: TGTGCCAGTACTCGACCCAACTATGGCTACACCTTC.